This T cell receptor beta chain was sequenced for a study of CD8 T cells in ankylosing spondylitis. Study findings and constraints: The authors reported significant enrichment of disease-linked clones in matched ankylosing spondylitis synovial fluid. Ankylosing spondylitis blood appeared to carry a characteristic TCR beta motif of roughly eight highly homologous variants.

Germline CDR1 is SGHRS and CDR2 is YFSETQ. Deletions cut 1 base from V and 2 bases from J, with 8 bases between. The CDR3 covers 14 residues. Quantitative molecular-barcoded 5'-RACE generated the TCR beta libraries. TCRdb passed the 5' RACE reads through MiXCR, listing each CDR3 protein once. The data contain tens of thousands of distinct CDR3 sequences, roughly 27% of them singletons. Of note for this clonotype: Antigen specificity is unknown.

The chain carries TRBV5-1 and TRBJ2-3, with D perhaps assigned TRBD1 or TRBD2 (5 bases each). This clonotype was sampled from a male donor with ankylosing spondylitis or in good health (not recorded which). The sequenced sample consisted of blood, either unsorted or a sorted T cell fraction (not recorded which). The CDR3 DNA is TGCGCCAGCAGCTTGTTGGGGGTCACAGATACGCAGTATTTT. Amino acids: CASSLLGVTDTQYF.